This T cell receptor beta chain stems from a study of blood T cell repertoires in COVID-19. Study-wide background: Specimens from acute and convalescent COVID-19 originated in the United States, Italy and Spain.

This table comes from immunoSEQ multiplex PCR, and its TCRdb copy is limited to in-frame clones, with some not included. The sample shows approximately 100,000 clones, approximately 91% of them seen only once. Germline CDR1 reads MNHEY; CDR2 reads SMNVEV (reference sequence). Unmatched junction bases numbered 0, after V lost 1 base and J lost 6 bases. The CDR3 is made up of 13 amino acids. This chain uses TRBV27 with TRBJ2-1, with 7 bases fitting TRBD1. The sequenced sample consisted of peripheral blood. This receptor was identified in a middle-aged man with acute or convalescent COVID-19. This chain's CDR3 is CASSLWTGNEQFF. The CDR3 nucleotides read TGTGCCAGCAGTTTATGGACAGGCAATGAGCAGTTCTTC.